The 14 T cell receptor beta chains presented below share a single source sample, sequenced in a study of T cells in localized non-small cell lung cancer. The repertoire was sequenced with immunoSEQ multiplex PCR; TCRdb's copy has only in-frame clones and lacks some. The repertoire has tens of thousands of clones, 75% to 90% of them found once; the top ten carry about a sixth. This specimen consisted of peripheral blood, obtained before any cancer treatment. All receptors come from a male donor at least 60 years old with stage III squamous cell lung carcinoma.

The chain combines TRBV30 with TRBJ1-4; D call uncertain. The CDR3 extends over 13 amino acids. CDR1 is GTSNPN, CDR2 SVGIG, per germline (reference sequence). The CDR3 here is CATMESYNEKLFF. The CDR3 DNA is TGTGCTACTATGGAGAGCTATAATGAAAAACTGTTTTTT.

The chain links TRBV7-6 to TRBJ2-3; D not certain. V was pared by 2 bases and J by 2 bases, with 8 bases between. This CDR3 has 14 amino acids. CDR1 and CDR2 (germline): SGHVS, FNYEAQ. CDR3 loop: CASSLSGITDTQYF. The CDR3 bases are TGTGCCAGCAGCTTAAGTGGAATCACAGATACGCAGTATTTT.

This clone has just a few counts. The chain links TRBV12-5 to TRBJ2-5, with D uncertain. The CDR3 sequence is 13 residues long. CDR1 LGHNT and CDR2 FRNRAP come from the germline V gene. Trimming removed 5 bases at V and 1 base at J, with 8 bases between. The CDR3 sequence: CASGHGPQETQYF. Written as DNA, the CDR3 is TGTGCTAGTGGTCATGGACCCCAAGAGACCCAGTACTTC.

In DNA form, the CDR3 reads TGTGCCAGCTCGTCGACTAGCGGAAGCACAGATACGCAGTATTTT. Its translation: CASSSTSGSTDTQYF. V and J are TRBV18 and TRBJ2-3; 9 nucleotides agree with TRBD2. Germline V gene sequence: CDR1 KGHSH, CDR2 LQKENI. Trimming took 6 bases from V and 0 from J; bases not matched to a gene: 4. The CDR3 covers 15 residues.

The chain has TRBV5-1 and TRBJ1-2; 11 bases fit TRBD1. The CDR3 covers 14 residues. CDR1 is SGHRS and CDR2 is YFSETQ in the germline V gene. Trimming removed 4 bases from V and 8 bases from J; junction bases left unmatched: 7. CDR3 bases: TGCGCCAGCAGCGCCAGGACAGGGGGCCTGGGCTACACCTTC. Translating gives CASSARTGGLGYTF.

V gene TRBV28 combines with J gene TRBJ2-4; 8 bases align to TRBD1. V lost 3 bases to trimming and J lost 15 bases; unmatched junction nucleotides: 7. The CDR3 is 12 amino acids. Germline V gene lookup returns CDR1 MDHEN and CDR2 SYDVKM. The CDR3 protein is CASSFQRGQGYF. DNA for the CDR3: TGTGCCAGCAGTTTCCAACGCGGACAGGGGTACTTC.

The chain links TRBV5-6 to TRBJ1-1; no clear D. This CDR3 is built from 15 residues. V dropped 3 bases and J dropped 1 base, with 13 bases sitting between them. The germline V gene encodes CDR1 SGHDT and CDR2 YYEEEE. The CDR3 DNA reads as TGTGCCAGCAGCTCCCCGTTACTTGAGAACACTGAAGCTTTCTTT. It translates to CASSSPLLENTEAFF. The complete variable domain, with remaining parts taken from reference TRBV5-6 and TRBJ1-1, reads DAGVTQSPTHLIKTRGQQVTLRCSPKSGHDTVSWYQQALGQGPQFIFQYYEEEERQRGNFPDRFSGHQFPNYSSELNVNALLLGDSALYLCASSSPLLENTEAFFGQGTRLTVV.

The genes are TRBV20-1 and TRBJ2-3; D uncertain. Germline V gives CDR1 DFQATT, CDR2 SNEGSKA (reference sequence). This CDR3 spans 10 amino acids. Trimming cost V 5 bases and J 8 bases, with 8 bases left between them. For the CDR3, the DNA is TGCAGTGCTGTTGGGATTACGCAGTATTTT. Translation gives CSAVGITQYF.

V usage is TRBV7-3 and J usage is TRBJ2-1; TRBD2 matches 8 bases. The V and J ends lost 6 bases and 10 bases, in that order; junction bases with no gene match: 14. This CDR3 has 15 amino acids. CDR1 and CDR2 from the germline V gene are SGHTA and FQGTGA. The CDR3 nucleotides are TGTGCCAGCAGTTCCCGAAAGGCGGGAGGAGACGAGCAGTTCTTC. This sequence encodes CASSSRKAGGDEQFF.

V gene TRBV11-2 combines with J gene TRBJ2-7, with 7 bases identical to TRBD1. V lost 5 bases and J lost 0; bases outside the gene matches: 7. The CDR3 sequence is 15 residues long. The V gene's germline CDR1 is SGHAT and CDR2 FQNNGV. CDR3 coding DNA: TGTGCCAGCAGCATCGACAGGGACCTCTCCTACGAGCAGTACTTC. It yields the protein CASSIDRDLSYEQYF.

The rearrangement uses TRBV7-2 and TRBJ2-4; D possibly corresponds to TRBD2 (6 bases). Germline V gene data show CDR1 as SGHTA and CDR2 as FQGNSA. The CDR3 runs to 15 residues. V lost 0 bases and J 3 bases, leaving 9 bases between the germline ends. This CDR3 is CASSLAPGGKNIQYF. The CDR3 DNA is TGTGCCAGCAGCTTAGCGCCCGGGGGCAAAAACATTCAGTACTTC.

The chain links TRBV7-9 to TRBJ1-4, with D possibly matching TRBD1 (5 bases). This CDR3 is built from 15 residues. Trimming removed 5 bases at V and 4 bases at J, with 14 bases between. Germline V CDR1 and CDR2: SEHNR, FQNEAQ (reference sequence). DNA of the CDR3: TGTGCCAGCAGCCCCCCGGGGAGGGGTAATGAAAAACTGTTTTTT. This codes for CASSPPGRGNEKLFF.

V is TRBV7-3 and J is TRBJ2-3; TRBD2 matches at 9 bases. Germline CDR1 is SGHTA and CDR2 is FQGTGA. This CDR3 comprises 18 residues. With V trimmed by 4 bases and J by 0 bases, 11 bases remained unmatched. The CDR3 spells CASSSAGTSLLSTDTQYF. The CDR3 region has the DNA TGTGCCAGCAGCTCAGCCGGGACTAGCTTACTAAGCACAGATACGCAGTATTTT.

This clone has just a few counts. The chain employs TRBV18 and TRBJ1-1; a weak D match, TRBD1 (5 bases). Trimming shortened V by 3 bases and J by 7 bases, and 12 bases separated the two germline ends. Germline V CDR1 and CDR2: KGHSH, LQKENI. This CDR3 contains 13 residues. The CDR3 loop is CASSPWGPHEAFF. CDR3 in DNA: TGTGCCAGCTCACCCTGGGGCCCCCATGAAGCTTTCTTT.